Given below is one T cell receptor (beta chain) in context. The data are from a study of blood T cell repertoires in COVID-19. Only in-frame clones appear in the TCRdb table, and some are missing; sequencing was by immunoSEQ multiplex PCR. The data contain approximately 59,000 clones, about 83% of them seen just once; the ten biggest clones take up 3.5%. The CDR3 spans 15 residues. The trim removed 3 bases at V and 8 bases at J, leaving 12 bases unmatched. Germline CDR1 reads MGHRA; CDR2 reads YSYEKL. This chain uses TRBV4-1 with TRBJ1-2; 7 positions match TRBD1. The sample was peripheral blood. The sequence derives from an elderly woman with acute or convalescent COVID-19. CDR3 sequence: CASSHDQGVDRGYTF. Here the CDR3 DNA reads TGCGCCAGCAGCCATGACCAGGGGGTCGATCGAGGCTACACCTTC.